This T cell receptor beta chain was found in a study of Tregs in tolerant kidney transplant recipients. Broader study findings: Tolerant patients' donor-specific Tregs expanded beyond overall Tregs, suggesting antigen-driven growth. Changing PCR primers prevented nucleotide comparison between some patients' samples. Tregs expanded with activated donor B cells seemed most donor-specific. This study did not directly address biological reproducibility.

Concerning this clone: Antigen specificity is unknown.

Mixed chimerism was transient after nonmyeloablative marrow transplants from related graft donors. Some clones are missing from TCRdb's copy, which holds only in-frame ones; the method was immunoSEQ multiplex PCR. This table has roughly 80,000 clones, about 91% appearing once. The germline V and J ends were trimmed by 1 base and 6 bases, with 16 bases remaining between them. CDR1 and CDR2 (germline): SGHRS, YFSETQ. CDR3 length equals 16 residues. The chain has TRBV5-1 and TRBJ2-2; possibly TRBD1 for D (6 bases). The sequences come from CD4+ T cells from blood (PBMCs), collected 24 months after the transplant. This clonotype was obtained from a human patient who received a combined kidney and bone marrow transplant. The graft donor may be the source of some T cells. CDR3 amino acids: CASSLRQELHAGELFF. DNA for the CDR3: TGCGCCAGCAGCTTGAGACAGGAGCTCCACGCCGGGGAGCTGTTTTTT.